Listed here are 25 T cell receptor beta chains from one sample, sequenced in a study of cytomegalovirus exposure and HLA in healthy donors. With 60 Vbeta and 13 Jbeta primers, the PCR was carried out. Profiling relied on immunoSEQ multiplex PCR, and the TCRdb table lists in-frame clones only, not all of them. This table has 180,000 or so clones, 75% to 80% appearing once. The specimen was PBMCs. The receptors shown here come from a man aged 50-59 years in good health and CMV-seropositive.

CDR3 region: CATLPGGPIYEQYV. CDR3 bases: TGTGCCACCCTACCGGGGGGCCCCATCTACGAGCAGTACGTC. The gene calls are TRBV6-1 and TRBJ2-7, with a tentative D call TRBD2 (7 bases). The germline V and J ends were trimmed by 10 bases and 3 bases, with 19 bases remaining between them. CDR3 length equals 14 residues. Germline CDR1 and CDR2: MNHNS and SASEGT.

The rearrangement joins TRBV29-1 to TRBJ2-4, with TRBD2 identical over 7 bases. The CDR3 extends over 12 amino acids. The germline V gene encodes CDR1 SQVTM and CDR2 ANQGSEA. The V and J ends lost 6 bases and 6 bases, in that order; junction bases with no gene match: 5. CDR3 DNA: TGCAGCGTACCGGGACTACCAAACATTCAGTACTTC. It is translated as CSVPGLPNIQYF.

This sequence joins TRBV6-6 and TRBJ1-1; the D gene is possibly TRBD1 (6 bases). CDR1 and CDR2 (germline): MNHNY, SVGAGI (reference sequence). CDR3 size: 14 residues. V was trimmed by 7 bases and J by 3 bases, leaving 15 bases between them. CDR3: CASTYREKDTEAFF. As DNA, the CDR3 is TGTGCCAGCACCTACAGGGAAAAGGACACTGAAGCTTTCTTT.

The chain has TRBV11-2 and TRBJ2-7, with D possibly matching TRBD1 (6 bases). V shed 5 bases and J shed 3 bases, with 14 bases lying between them. CDR3 length: 14 amino acids. The V gene's germline CDR1 is SGHAT and CDR2 FQNNGV. The CDR3 is CASSPPGHHYEQYF. The CDR3 DNA is TGTGCCAGCAGCCCCCCGGGACACCACTACGAGCAGTACTTC. Combining the CDR3 with reference TRBV11-2 and TRBJ2-7 gives the whole variable domain EAGVAQSPRYKIIEKRQSVAFWCNPISGHATLYWYQQILGQGPKLLIQFQNNGVVDDSQLPKDRFSAERLKGVDSTLKIQPAKLEDSAVYLCASSPPGHHYEQYFGPGTRLTVT.

This sequence joins TRBV28 and TRBJ2-7; D may be TRBD1 (6 bases). In germline, CDR1 is MDHEN, CDR2 SYDVKM. With 6 bases removed from V and 2 bases from J, the gap between germline ends came to 17 bases. This CDR3 comprises 15 residues. The CDR3 nucleotides are TGTGCCAGCAGATCGACAGGTCGAACAACCTACGAGCAGTACTTC. This gives the protein CASRSTGRTTYEQYF.

CDR3 in amino acids: CASSPARQSYGYTF. The CDR3 DNA is TGCGCCAGCAGCCCGGCGAGGCAGAGCTATGGCTACACCTTC. The chain combines TRBV5-1 with TRBJ1-2, with D unclear. This CDR3 has 14 residues. The V gene lost 4 bases and the J gene lost 4 bases, with 14 bases spanning the gap. Germline V CDR1 and CDR2: SGHRS, YFSETQ.

This chain joins TRBV4-2 and TRBJ1-5; D is unresolved. The germline gives CDR1 LGHNA, CDR2 YNFKEQ. Trimming left V 0 bases short and J 1 base short, with 10 bases between. There are 16 residues in the CDR3. The CDR3 loop reads CASSQDWRTSNQPQHF. The DNA for the CDR3 is TGTGCCAGCAGCCAAGATTGGAGAACAAGCAATCAGCCCCAGCATTTT.

The rearrangement links TRBV7-6 to TRBJ2-4, with D perhaps matching TRBD1 (5 bases). V was clipped by 2 bases and J by 8 bases, with 13 bases between them. This CDR3 has 14 residues. Looked up from germline, CDR1 is SGHVS and CDR2 is FNYEAQ. The CDR3 sequence is CASSLSEGDDIQYF. The CDR3, as DNA: TGTGCCAGCAGCTTATCAGAAGGGGATGACATTCAGTACTTC.

The J gene is TRBJ2-1, the V gene TRBV7-8; 9 bases match TRBD2. Germline CDR1 is SGHVS and CDR2 is FQNEAQ. CDR3 length equals 18 residues. With 5 bases clipped from V and 0 bases from J, the junction kept 11 bases outside the gene matches. The CDR3 here is CASSELFSGGSSYNEQFF. As DNA, the CDR3 is TGTGCCAGCAGCGAACTCTTTAGCGGGGGAAGCTCCTACAATGAGCAGTTCTTC.

This chain connects TRBV28 to TRBJ1-2; D remains unclear. V lost 2 bases and J lost 7, with 8 bases in between. Germline lookup yields CDR1 MDHEN and CDR2 SYDVKM. CDR3 length equals 12 residues. CDR3 residues: CASSLPLGGYTF. The CDR3 DNA reads as TGTGCCAGCAGTTTACCCCTAGGTGGCTACACCTTC.

The V call is TRBV28, the J call TRBJ1-2; D remains ambiguous. Per the germline V gene, CDR1 is MDHEN and CDR2 is SYDVKM. The CDR3 spans 16 residues. V lost 7 bases and J 3 bases, leaving 21 bases between the germline ends. The CDR3 coding sequence is TGTGCCAGCAAACCGGATCGCTACCCGGAGGACTATGGCTACACCTTC. Translation: CASKPDRYPEDYGYTF.

V is TRBV6-6 and J is TRBJ1-6; D is unclear. The germline CDR1 and CDR2 sequences are MNHNY and SVGAGI (reference sequence). The CDR3 consists of 13 residues. V gave up 7 bases and J gave up 5 bases, with 9 bases separating them. CDR3 bases: TGTGCCAGCACCCCCCAGGATAATTCACCCCTCCACTTT. This encodes CASTPQDNSPLHF.

The V and J genes are TRBV5-1 and TRBJ2-1; the match to TRBD1 covers 7 bases. The V gene end was trimmed by 4 bases and the J gene end by 14 bases; junction bases not matched to a gene: 9. The CDR3 covers 12 residues. Looked up from germline, CDR1 is SGHRS and CDR2 is YFSETQ. The CDR3 reads CASSPAQGEKFF. Here the CDR3 DNA reads TGCGCCAGCAGCCCGGCCCAGGGGGAGAAGTTCTTC.

The rearrangement joins TRBV5-1 to TRBJ2-1, with D possibly TRBD2 on 7 matching bases. The CDR3 runs 15 residues. CDR1 and CDR2 from the germline V gene are SGHRS and YFSETQ. Trimming took off 5 bases at V and 4 bases at J, with 16 bases between the two ends. The CDR3 nucleotides read TGCGCCAGCAGAGAGCAGGGAGGGGGTTACAATGAGCAGTTCTTC. Translation gives CASREQGGGYNEQFF.

V gene TRBV7-2 combines with J gene TRBJ1-4; possibly TRBD1 for D (6 bases). Germline assignment: CDR1 SGHTA and CDR2 FQGNSA. Trimming removed 3 bases at V and 5 bases at J, with 13 bases between. This CDR3 is 15 amino acids long. Written as DNA, the CDR3 is TGTGCCAGCAGCTTGACAGGCGGTCGCAATGAAAAACTGTTTTTT. It translates to CASSLTGGRNEKLFF.

This clone was detected once. This chain joins TRBV6-5 and TRBJ2-3; possibly TRBD1 for D (6 bases). This CDR3 contains 13 residues. Germline CDR1 is MNHEY and CDR2 is SVGAGI. The V end was cut by 5 bases, the J end by 4 bases, with 10 bases between. The CDR3 DNA follows: TGTGCCAGCAGTAGAACAGGGTCAGATACGCAGTATTTT. Translating gives CASSRTGSDTQYF.

This clone occurred a few times. The CDR3 reads CASSIRDRGISGELFF. CDR3 in DNA: TGTGCCAGCAGTATCCGGGACAGGGGGATCTCCGGGGAGCTGTTTTTT. The chain has TRBV5-4 and TRBJ2-2; 11 bases are shared with TRBD1. Unmatched junction bases numbered 9, after V lost 5 bases and J lost 6 bases. The germline V gene encodes CDR1 SGHNT and CDR2 YYREEE (reference sequence). This CDR3 has 16 residues.

The V and J genes are TRBV6-6 and TRBJ2-2, with 7 nucleotides matching TRBD1. Germline values: CDR1 MNHNY, CDR2 SVGAGI (reference sequence). The CDR3 length is 14 residues. Losses at the gene ends were 8 bases for V and 2 bases for J; bases not matched to a gene: 5. CDR3 coding DNA: TGTGCCAGCTTGACAGGGCGAAACACCGGGGAGCTGTTTTTT. Translating it yields CASLTGRNTGELFF.

The CDR3, as DNA: TGTGCCAGCAGCGTAGGGACAGGGGATGGTGGCTACACCTTC. This codes for CASSVGTGDGGYTF. The V call is TRBV9, the J call TRBJ1-2; 9 bases line up with TRBD1. CDR3 size: 14 residues. Unmatched junction bases numbered 4, after V lost 0 bases and J lost 7 bases. Germline CDR1 reads SGDLS; CDR2 reads YYNGEE.

The J gene is TRBJ1-6, the V gene TRBV19; TRBD1 aligns across 9 bases. CDR1 LNHDA and CDR2 SQIVND come from the germline V gene (reference sequence). CDR3 length: 16 residues. V dropped 6 bases and J dropped 0; count of bases not matched to a gene: 3. The CDR3: CASSLTGGSYNSPLHF. The DNA for the CDR3 is TGTGCCAGTAGCCTGACAGGGGGCTCCTATAATTCACCCCTCCACTTT.

This sequence joins TRBV15 and TRBJ2-5, with 7 positions matching TRBD1. The CDR3 sequence is 15 residues long. V lost 3 bases to trimming and J lost 2 bases; unmatched junction nucleotides: 6. CDR1 and CDR2 from the germline V gene are LNHNV and YYDKDF (reference sequence). CDR3 loop: CATSRVQGWQETQYF. In DNA, the CDR3 is TGTGCCACCAGCAGGGTACAGGGGTGGCAAGAGACCCAGTACTTC.

The chain couples TRBV15 to TRBJ2-3, with D possibly being TRBD2 (6 bases). This CDR3 contains 15 residues. Trimming took off 2 bases at V and 2 bases at J, with 11 bases between the two ends. Germline V gene sequence: CDR1 LNHNV, CDR2 YYDKDF (reference sequence). The CDR3 bases are TGTGCCACCAGCAGATCGGGGGACGTCACAGATACGCAGTATTTT. It is translated as CATSRSGDVTDTQYF.

V gene TRBV11-2 combines with J gene TRBJ2-4; 7 bases line up with TRBD2. The germline V gene has CDR1 SGHAT and CDR2 FQNNGV. The CDR3 totals 17 residues. V lost 5 bases, J lost 6 bases, and 16 bases stayed unmatched. For the CDR3, the DNA is TGTGCCAGCAGCCCCCCGTCTCTTGCAGGGAGGGCAAACATTCAGTACTTC. This sequence encodes CASSPPSLAGRANIQYF.

The chain recombines TRBV9 with TRBJ1-6, with D unresolved. V gave up 4 bases and J gave up 10 bases, with 12 bases separating them. Germline CDR1 and CDR2: SGDLS and YYNGEE. CDR3 length equals 13 residues. The CDR3 nucleotides read TGTGCCAGCAGCCCCGGAGAATTATCACCCCTCCACTTT. Its translation: CASSPGELSPLHF.

The rearrangement links TRBV29-1 to TRBJ1-1; perhaps TRBD1 as D (5 bases). Trimming left V 7 bases short and J 1 base short, with 10 bases between. Per germline, CDR1 SQVTM and CDR2 ANQGSEA. The CDR3 covers 12 residues. The DNA of the CDR3 is TGCAGCGCCGAAGACAGGAACACTGAAGCTTTCTTT. Amino acid sequence: CSAEDRNTEAFF.